The following is a T cell receptor (beta chain) sequence with its context. What it binds is not known. TCRdb recomputed calls from the reads with MiXCR, one row per CDR3 protein. The repertoire holds about 150,000 distinct CDR3 sequences, with 20% to 30% as singletons. The data were obtained in a study of T cell repertoires in cytomegalovirus infection. About the study: Public TCR beta signatures marked donors with CMV infection and the matching HLA.

Germline CDR1 MGHRA, CDR2 YSYEKL. Trimming stripped 1 base from V and 0 bases from J, with 12 bases between. This CDR3 spans 16 amino acids. Points from the study as a whole: Cumulative public TCR beta family frequency identified CMV carriers with the relevant HLA. In two of eight donors, the top clonotype was HLA-C-restricted CMV-specific.

This sequence joins TRBV4-1 and TRBJ1-2; D is perhaps TRBD1 (5 bases). The material sequenced was PBMCs. The TCR comes from a human donor in good health (CMV status not recorded). Some clones in this sample may be carry-over from other donors' samples. The CDR3 DNA reads TGCGCCAGCAGCCAAGTTGTTGGGGACTCTAACTATGGCTACACCTTC. Protein: CASSQVVGDSNYGYTF.